The 30 T cell receptor beta chains below all came from one sample that was sequenced in a study of CD8+CD57+ T cells in acquired aplastic anemia. Genomic DNA, serving as template, underwent TCR beta VDJ and CDR3 profiling. Each CDR3 protein is one row after TCRdb ran MiXCR on the reads. The sample includes under 250,000 distinct CDR3 sequences, around half seen only once; the top ten take 7.8%. Previously, flow cytometry had revealed CD8+CD57+ cell expansion in the patients chosen for sequencing. Sequencing was carried out using sorted CD4+, CD8+, or CD8+CD57+ T cells (not recorded which) from PBMCs. All receptors come from a human donor with aplastic anemia.

This clonotype was counted many times. The genes are TRBV6-4 and TRBJ2-3; 8 bases agree with TRBD2. The ends lost 3 bases at V and 1 base at J; junction bases unmatched: 3. The germline gives CDR1 MRHNA, CDR2 SNTAGT. The length of the CDR3 is 15 residues. The CDR3, as DNA: TGTGCCAGCAGTGAAGCAGCGGGGGGCACAGATACGCAGTATTTT. It specifies CASSEAAGGTDTQYF.

The genes are TRBV7-8 and TRBJ2-7; a possible D gene is TRBD2 (6 bases). The CDR3 covers 15 residues. V dropped 5 bases and J dropped 3 bases, with 17 bases sitting between them. Germline V lookup: CDR1 SGHVS, CDR2 FQNEAQ. The CDR3 sequence is CASSPRDRGSYEQYF. In DNA form, the CDR3 reads TGTGCCAGCAGCCCCAGGGACCGGGGGAGCTACGAGCAGTACTTC.

The chain uses TRBV19 and TRBJ1-1; no clear D gene. Trimming shortened V by 4 bases and J by 5 bases, and 11 bases separated the two germline ends. The CDR3 length is 13 residues. Germline V gene data show CDR1 as LNHDA and CDR2 as SQIVND (reference sequence). The CDR3 protein is CASSRDQRTEAFF. The CDR3 nucleotides read TGTGCCAGTAGTAGGGATCAGAGGACTGAAGCTTTCTTT.

The chain has TRBV25-1 and TRBJ2-7; 7 nucleotides line up with TRBD1. CDR3 length: 15 residues. Germline V lookup: CDR1 MGHDK, CDR2 SYGVNS. V dropped 5 bases and J dropped 2; count of bases not matched to a gene: 9. CDR3 DNA sequence: TGTGCCAGCAGTTTTGCGTCAGGGGGAACCTACGAGCAGTACTTC. Protein sequence: CASSFASGGTYEQYF.

This clonotype has ten or more counts. The rearrangement links TRBV12-3 or TRBV12-4 to TRBJ2-3; 9 bases match TRBD1. The junction had 5 bases not matched to a gene; V was cut back by 6 bases and J by 4 bases. The length of the CDR3 is 14 residues. The CDR3 DNA reads as TGTGCCAGCAGGGGGGACAGGGCGGCAGATACGCAGTATTTT. As protein: CASRGDRAADTQYF.

This clonotype was recorded a few times. The chain employs TRBV20-1 and TRBJ2-7; D remains ambiguous. Per germline, CDR1 DFQATT and CDR2 SNEGSKA (reference sequence). V lost 3 bases, J lost 2 bases, and 11 bases lay in between. This CDR3 is 13 amino acids long. The chain's CDR3 is CSASGVFTYEQYF. The CDR3 DNA reads TGCAGTGCTAGTGGAGTGTTCACCTACGAGCAGTACTTC.

The chain is built from TRBV7-8 and TRBJ2-7, with 7 bases lining up with TRBD2. Germline CDR1 SGHVS, CDR2 FQNEAQ. The CDR3 is 14 amino acids. The junction had 5 bases not matched to a gene; V was cut back by 5 bases and J by 1 base. The CDR3 loop reads CASSHLSGSYEQYF. The CDR3 DNA follows: TGTGCCAGCAGCCACCTTAGCGGGTCCTACGAGCAGTACTTC. The full variable domain, its missing parts supplied by reference TRBV7-8 and TRBJ2-7, is GAGVSQSPRYKVAKRGQDVALRCDPISGHVSLFWYQQALGQGPEFLTYFQNEAQLDKSGLPSDRFFAERPEGSVSTLKIQRTQQEDSAVYLCASSHLSGSYEQYFGPGTRLTVT.

Notes on this clonotype: Given a much more abundant clone one base away, this may be a read error. This chain links TRBV7-9 with TRBJ2-2; 12 nucleotides align to TRBD2. Germline-derived CDR1 and CDR2 are SEHNR and FQNEAQ (reference sequence). This CDR3 spans 16 amino acids. In nucleotides, the CDR3 is TGTGCCAGCAGCCCCGCTAGCGGGAGGGGCAACCAGGAGCTGTCTTTT. This translates into CASSPASGRGNQELSF.

Comments on this clonotype: One end of the junction fails to match germline, which may point to a read error. V and J are TRBV20-1 and TRBJ2-7; D gene uncertain. There are 11 residues in the CDR3. Germline V gene data show CDR1 as DFQATT and CDR2 as SNEGSKA (reference sequence). CDR3 loop: CGARQEYEQCF. CDR3 nucleotide sequence: TGCGGTGCGCGGCAAGAATACGAGCAGTGCTTC.

The rearrangement joins TRBV10-1 to TRBJ2-7, with D uncertain. CDR3 length equals 11 residues. Trimming removed 4 bases from V and 7 bases from J, with 8 bases in between. Germline V gives CDR1 WNHNN, CDR2 SYGVQD (reference sequence). CDR3 coding DNA: TGCGCCAGCAGTGGGGGTAAGGAGCAGTACTTC. It specifies CASSGGKEQYF.

This clonotype was detected ten times or more. The chain combines TRBV7-9 with TRBJ1-2; D gene uncertain. Germline lookup yields CDR1 SEHNR and CDR2 FQNEAQ (reference sequence). Deletions cut 1 base from V and 0 bases from J, with 12 bases between. The CDR3 consists of 16 residues. CDR3 sequence reads: CASSLEDVNPNYGYTF. CDR3 DNA sequence: TGTGCCAGCAGCTTAGAGGACGTAAACCCTAACTATGGCTACACCTTC.

This clonotype was seen repeatedly, ten times or more. The V gene is TRBV6-6, the J gene TRBJ1-1, with 7 nucleotides matching TRBD1. The germline V gene encodes CDR1 MNHNY and CDR2 SVGAGI (reference sequence). Trimming cost V 4 bases and J 3 bases; bases outside gene matches: 5. CDR3 size: 14 residues. CDR3 protein: CASSSDRVHTEAFF. DNA of the CDR3: TGTGCCAGCAGTTCCGACAGGGTTCACACTGAAGCTTTCTTT.

This clonotype has a handful of counts. The gene calls are TRBV5-5 and TRBJ2-3; 11 bases match TRBD2. Germline V gives CDR1 SGHKS, CDR2 YYEKEE (reference sequence). V lost 0 bases, J lost 6 bases, and 18 bases stayed unmatched. This CDR3 contains 20 residues. The CDR3 DNA follows: TGTGCCAGCAGCTTGGTTGGGGGACTAGCGGATCTACCGACCCCCGATACGCAGTATTTT. It translates to CASSLVGGLADLPTPDTQYF. The variable domain in full, completed from reference TRBV5-5 and TRBJ2-3, reads DAGVTQSPTHLIKTRGQQVTLRCSPISGHKSVSWYQQVLGQGPQFIFQYYEKEERGRGNFPDRFSARQFPNYSSELNVNALLLGDSALYLCASSLVGGLADLPTPDTQYFGPGTRLTVL.

This clonotype has more than one count but fewer than ten. The chain employs TRBV5-8 and TRBJ2-3; a weak D match, TRBD1 (5 bases). The CDR3 is 14 amino acids. Germline CDR1 is SGHTS and CDR2 is YDEGEE. The V end lost 2 bases, the J end lost 3 bases, and 10 bases lay between the germline ends. The CDR3 loop reads CASSLGAGTDTQYF. The CDR3 DNA is TGTGCCAGCAGCTTAGGGGCAGGTACAGATACGCAGTATTTT. The full variable domain, completed using reference TRBV5-8 and TRBJ2-3, is EAGVTQSPTHLIKTRGQQATLRCSPISGHTSVYWYQQALGLGLQFLLWYDEGEERNRGNFPPRFSGRQFPNYSSELNVNALELEDSALYLCASSLGAGTDTQYFGPGTRLTVL.

The chain combines TRBV7-8 with TRBJ2-7; a weak D match, TRBD1 (5 bases). Germline CDR1 SGHVS, CDR2 FQNEAQ. Trimming shortened V by 5 bases and J by 3 bases, and 20 bases separated the two germline ends. This CDR3 has 16 amino acids. CDR3 region: CASSLQGAGSFYEQYF. In DNA form, the CDR3 reads TGTGCCAGCAGCCTACAAGGGGCAGGGTCTTTCTACGAGCAGTACTTC.

This clonotype was picked up many times. The J gene is TRBJ2-5, the V gene TRBV12-3 or TRBV12-4; D gene ambiguous. The CDR3 loop spans 13 amino acids. Deletions cut 1 base from V and 1 base from J, with 4 bases between. The CDR3 protein is CASSLEVQETQYF. The CDR3 DNA sequence: TGTGCCAGCAGTTTAGAGGTCCAAGAGACCCAGTACTTC.

This clonotype has ten or more counts. The genes are TRBV5-5 and TRBJ2-3; TRBD1 agrees at 8 bases. The CDR3 length is 16 residues. From germline, CDR1 is SGHKS and CDR2 YYEKEE (reference sequence). The ends lost 5 bases at V and 4 bases at J; junction bases unmatched: 12. Here the CDR3 reads CASSEPDRAFPDTQYF. The CDR3 DNA is TGTGCCAGCAGTGAACCGGACAGGGCATTCCCAGATACGCAGTATTTT.

Comment on this clonotype: A read error may explain this, as a much larger clone is one base away. The V call is TRBV5-5, the J call TRBJ2-1; 9 bases fit TRBD1. Germline lookup yields CDR1 SGHKS and CDR2 YYEKEE (reference sequence). The CDR3 runs 15 residues. The CDR3 DNA reads TGCGCCAGCAGCCAAGGAACAGGGGGCTCCTACGAGCAGTTCTTC. It yields the protein CASSQGTGGSYEQFF.

As to this clonotype: An end of the junction differs from the germline gene, which may be a read error. The chain employs TRBV12-3 or TRBV12-4 and TRBJ2-7; D unresolved. This CDR3 comprises 12 residues. The DNA for the CDR3 is TGTGTCAGCACTTCCGACCACTACGAGCAGTACTTC. It encodes CVSTSDHYEQYF.

The chain uses TRBV24-1 and TRBJ1-2, with TRBD1 matching over 10 bases. The CDR3 is 13 residues long. The ends lost 9 bases at V and 6 bases at J; junction bases unmatched: 6. Germline CDR1 reads KGHDR; CDR2 reads SFDVKD. CDR3 coding DNA: TGTGCCACCTGGGACAGGGGCGCGGATGGCTACACCTTC. It codes for CATWDRGADGYTF.

Concerning this clonotype: This could be a read error, since a much larger clone is one nucleotide away. The CDR3, as DNA: TGCGCCAGCAGCTTGGCCCACGAGGGATTAATGAACACTGAAGCTTTCTTT. It codes for CASSLAHEGLMNTEAFF. This sequence joins TRBV5-1 and TRBJ1-1; D remains ambiguous. The CDR3 is 17 amino acids. Germline values: CDR1 SGHRS, CDR2 YFSETQ. Trimming left V 0 bases short and J 0 bases short, with 15 bases between.

A single count supports this clonotype. An end of the junction differs from the germline gene, which may be a read error. The rearrangement uses TRBV28 and TRBJ1-6; 11 bases line up with TRBD1. The CDR3 spans 14 residues. Germline V gives CDR1 MDHEN, CDR2 SYDVKM. CDR3 sequence reads: CASSAGTGGSPPHF. The CDR3 nucleotides are TGTGCCAGCAGCGCCGGGACAGGGGGTTCACCCCCCCACTTT. The whole variable domain, remainder taken from reference TRBV28 and TRBJ1-6, is DVKVTQSSRYLVKRTGEKVFLECVQDMDHENMFWYRQDPGLGLRLIYFSYDVKMKEKGDIPEGYSVSREKKERFSLILESASTNQTSMYLCASSAGTGGSPPHFGNGTRLTVT.

The chain is built from TRBV5-1 and TRBJ2-7, with 7 bases that match TRBD2. Germline values: CDR1 SGHRS, CDR2 YFSETQ. The CDR3 is 14 amino acids. V gave up 4 bases and J gave up 4 bases; unmatched junction bases: 8. The CDR3 region has the DNA TGCGCCAGCAGCCTCTCTGTGGGGGGGTACGAGCAGTACTTC. Its protein is CASSLSVGGYEQYF.

V usage is TRBV20-1 and J usage is TRBJ2-7, with TRBD1 as a possible D gene (6 bases). The CDR3 covers 14 residues. V lost 2 bases to trimming and J lost 3 bases, with 14 bases between them. Germline V gives CDR1 DFQATT, CDR2 SNEGSKA (reference sequence). The CDR3 nucleotides are TGCAGTGCTAGAAAAGGACAGCCCAGCTACGAGCAGTACTTC. Protein product: CSARKGQPSYEQYF.

On this clonotype: One junction end does not reproduce the germline sequence, and a read error may be involved. The chain uses TRBV24-1 and TRBJ1-1, with D maybe TRBD1 (6 bases). CDR3 size: 17 residues. CDR1 KGHDR and CDR2 SFDVKD come from the germline V gene. The DNA of the CDR3 is TGTGCCAGCAGTCCCAGACAGGAATTGATTACTGACACTGAAGCTTTCTTT. The encoded protein is CASSPRQELITDTEAFF.

V usage is TRBV20-1 and J usage is TRBJ2-7, with 14 nucleotides matching TRBD2. V dropped 0 bases and J dropped 5; count of bases not matched to a gene: 9. The germline V gene encodes CDR1 DFQATT and CDR2 SNEGSKA (reference sequence). This CDR3 has 17 residues. The CDR3 loop is CSARDTGLAGVLDEQYF. The CDR3 nucleotides read TGCAGTGCTAGAGACACGGGACTAGCGGGAGTTTTAGACGAGCAGTACTTC.

The chain carries TRBV2 and TRBJ1-6; D remains unclear. CDR1 and CDR2 (germline): SNHLY, FYNNEI. This CDR3 has 16 residues. V lost 6 bases to trimming and J lost 0 bases, with 12 bases between them. CDR3 in amino acids: CASRGRTLSYNSPLHF. CDR3 coding DNA: TGTGCCAGCAGGGGTAGGACTCTCTCCTATAATTCACCCCTCCACTTT.

About this clonotype itself: One junction end disagrees with the germline gene, perhaps due to a read error. V gene TRBV11-2 combines with J gene TRBJ2-2, with D uncertain. The CDR3 extends over 15 amino acids. The V gene's germline CDR1 is SGHAT and CDR2 FQNNGV. The CDR3 reads CASNLFWQNTGELFF. CDR3 bases: TGTGCCAGCAACTTATTCTGGCAGAACACCGGGGAGCTGTTTTTT.

The chain is built from TRBV19 and TRBJ2-7, with 8 bases that match TRBD1. There are 16 residues in the CDR3. Germline CDR1 is LNHDA and CDR2 is SQIVND (reference sequence). Trimming removed 4 bases from V and 6 bases from J; junction bases left unmatched: 14. The CDR3 here is CASSRTKGTGTREQYF. The CDR3 DNA sequence: TGTGCCAGTAGTAGGACGAAAGGGACAGGCACGCGCGAGCAGTACTTC.

This CDR3 is CASSERGPGHNEQFF. CDR3 nucleotide sequence: TGTGCCAGCAGCGAACGGGGGCCGGGCCACAATGAGCAGTTCTTC. This sequence joins TRBV24-1 and TRBJ2-1, with D tentatively TRBD1 or TRBD2 (6 bases each). CDR1 and CDR2 from the germline V gene are KGHDR and SFDVKD. The V gene lost 11 bases and the J gene lost 5 bases, with 21 bases spanning the gap. The CDR3 sequence is 15 residues long.